What follows are 6 T cell receptor beta chains derived from one specimen sequenced in a study of blood T cell repertoires in COVID-19. Sequencing used immunoSEQ multiplex PCR; TCRdb keeps in-frame clones, though not all of them. The sample has about 370,000 clones, 85% to 90% seen once. Sample: PBMCs or T cells enriched from blood (not recorded which). Receptors were obtained from a young man who had recovered from COVID-19.

The V gene is TRBV6-5, the J gene TRBJ1-3; D is undetermined. The V gene lost 8 bases and the J gene lost 4 bases, with 15 bases spanning the gap. The CDR3 totals 14 residues. The germline V gene encodes CDR1 MNHEY and CDR2 SVGAGI. The CDR3 bases are TGTGCCAGCTCGGGTGCAGTAAGGGGAAACACCATATATTTT. Protein: CASSGAVRGNTIYF.

The rearrangement links TRBV27 to TRBJ2-1; TRBD2 aligns across 7 bases. The CDR3 covers 13 residues. V was pared by 4 bases and J by 7 bases, with 4 bases of the junction left unmatched. Germline V gene sequence: CDR1 MNHEY, CDR2 SMNVEV (reference sequence). CDR3 in DNA: TGTGCCAGCAGTTCGGGACTAACAAATGAGCAGTTCTTC. It translates to CASSSGLTNEQFF.

This chain links TRBV9 with TRBJ2-7, with TRBD2 matching 10 bases. V dropped 6 bases and J dropped 7; count of bases not matched to a gene: 10. This CDR3 spans 14 amino acids. Germline CDR1 SGDLS, CDR2 YYNGEE. CDR3 region: CASNPSGSSSEQYF. DNA for the CDR3: TGTGCCAGCAACCCTAGCGGGAGTTCTTCGGAGCAGTACTTC.

V is TRBV5-1 and J is TRBJ2-5, with D possibly matching TRBD2 (7 bases). Germline V gene lookup returns CDR1 SGHRS and CDR2 YFSETQ. The germline V and J ends were trimmed by 5 bases and 5 bases, with 22 bases remaining between them. CDR3 size: 16 residues. For the CDR3, the DNA is TGCGCCAGCAGACCTGGACAGCGGGGTACGGGGGAGACCCAGTACTTC. It translates to CASRPGQRGTGETQYF.

The chain joins TRBV7-3 to TRBJ2-2; tentatively, D is TRBD1 (6 bases). The germline V gene encodes CDR1 SGHTA and CDR2 FQGTGA. CDR3 length: 13 amino acids. The CDR3 nucleotides are TGTGCGAATGGGGACACGAACACCGGGGAGCTGTTTTTT. This encodes CANGDTNTGELFF.

This clone was seen more than once but under ten times. This chain joins TRBV24-1 and TRBJ2-2, with unresolved D. Germline V lookup: CDR1 KGHDR, CDR2 SFDVKD. V was clipped by 8 bases and J by 0 bases, with 6 bases between them. CDR3 length: 13 amino acids. CDR3 amino acids: CATTTSNTGELFF. CDR3 coding DNA: TGTGCCACCACGACATCGAACACCGGGGAGCTGTTTTTT.